This is a list of T cell receptor beta chains from one sample in a study of blood T cell repertoires in COVID-19. The data were produced by immunoSEQ multiplex PCR, yet TCRdb's version contains in-frame clones alone and is incomplete. The sample yields roughly 250,000 clones, around 88% seen once. Material: PBMCs or T cells enriched from blood (not recorded which). Receptor source: a man aged 35 to 55 who had recovered from COVID-19. Each CDR3 is given without its conserved first and last residue. The D gene is left open where the match is weak.

>TRBJ1-1|NA|TRBV18
ASSPPSAPEAF
>TRBJ1-2|NA|TRBV18
ASSPDRTNYGYT
>TRBJ1-5|NA|TRBV28
ASRGANQPQH
>TRBJ2-3|NA|TRBV2
ASTSQATSTDTQY
>TRBJ2-5|NA|TRBV9
ASSVGQTGPEGAQY
>TRBJ2-7|TRBD2|TRBV27
AVSTSSGRMYEQY
>TRBJ1-1|TRBD1|TRBV18
ASSPLYRGVNTEAF
>TRBJ2-3|NA|TRBV11-2
ASSSRRGTADTQY
>TRBJ2-3|TRBD2|TRBV27
ASSPRTSAADTQY
>TRBJ2-7|NA|TRBV28
ASSFSFGGDQTYEQY
>TRBJ1-5|TRBD1|TRBV10-1
ASSPDGGTGKTYSNQPQH
>TRBJ1-2|TRBD1|TRBV2
ASSEDRGNRGGYT
>TRBJ1-2|NA|TRBV5-1
ASSSADTSAPGGYT
>TRBJ1-1|TRBD1|TRBV7-6
ASSLNQGAVVTEAF
>TRBJ2-1|NA|TRBV18
ASSLFDNEQF
>TRBJ2-1|TRBD2|TRBV18
ASSPGLAGAYGWNEQF
>TRBJ1-2|NA|TRBV15
ATSSEDSYNYGYT
>TRBJ2-7|TRBD1|TRBV19
ASSKPGQGNEQY
>TRBJ1-5|TRBD1|TRBV6-1
ASSDLRLSSGTGNQPQH
>TRBJ2-5|TRBD2|TRBV18
ASSPLAGGEETQY
>TRBJ2-5|TRBD1|TRBV5-6
ASSLGQGAGETQY
>TRBJ1-5|NA|TRBV9
ASSQGGGRGHQPQH
>TRBJ1-5|TRBD1|TRBV2
ASSETDRGPRNQPQH
>TRBJ1-4|NA|TRBV3-1/TRBV3-2
ASSQAQGIGEKLF